This T cell receptor beta chain stems from a study of CD8 T cells in ankylosing spondylitis. Study-level results: Apparently characteristic of ankylosing spondylitis blood was a TCR beta motif (about 8 highly homologous variants).

Quantitative barcoded 5'-RACE was used to prepare TCR beta libraries. TCRdb processed the 5' RACE reads anew with MiXCR; each CDR3 protein has one entry. The sample consists of some 130,000 distinct CDR3 sequences, 6% to 8.5% of them appearing once. Many counts were recorded for this clonotype. Its antigen is as yet unknown. The specimen was blood, either unsorted or a sorted T cell fraction (not recorded which). The source of this sequence is a female donor with ankylosing spondylitis or in good health (not recorded which).

CDR3 DNA sequence: TGTGCCAGCAGCCAAGATCTGGGTGAAAAACTGTTTTTT. Translation: CASSQDLGEKLFF. The J gene is TRBJ1-4, the V gene TRBV4-2, with unresolved D. Trimming stripped 0 bases from V and 7 bases from J, with 6 bases between. The length of the CDR3 is 13 residues. CDR1 and CDR2 (germline): LGHNA, YNFKEQ.